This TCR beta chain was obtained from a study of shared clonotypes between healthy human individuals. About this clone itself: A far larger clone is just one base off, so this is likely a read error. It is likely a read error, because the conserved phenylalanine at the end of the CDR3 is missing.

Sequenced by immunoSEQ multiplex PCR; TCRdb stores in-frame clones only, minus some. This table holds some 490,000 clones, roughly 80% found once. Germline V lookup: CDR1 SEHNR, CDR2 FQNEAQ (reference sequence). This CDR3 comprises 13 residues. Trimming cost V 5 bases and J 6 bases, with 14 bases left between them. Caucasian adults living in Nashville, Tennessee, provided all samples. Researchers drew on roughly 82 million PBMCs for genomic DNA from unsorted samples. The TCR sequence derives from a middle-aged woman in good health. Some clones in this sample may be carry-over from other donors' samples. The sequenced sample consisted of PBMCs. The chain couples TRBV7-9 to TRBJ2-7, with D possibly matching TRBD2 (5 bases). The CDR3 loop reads CASSTQLDGEQYL. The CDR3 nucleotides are TGTGCCAGCAGCACGCAACTAGACGGCGAGCAGTACCTC.